The T cell receptor (beta chain) described here comes from a study of shared clonotypes between healthy human individuals. Turning to the study itself: Each donor's CD8 memory used one plate, CD8 naive two, each CD4 subset three.

From germline, CDR1 is MNHEY and CDR2 SMNVEV (reference sequence). This CDR3 has 15 residues. The V gene end was trimmed by 6 bases and the J gene end by 3 bases; junction bases not matched to a gene: 7. Generated by immunoSEQ multiplex PCR, the TCRdb table keeps only in-frame clones and is missing some. The sample holds approximately 2.3 million clones, 93% seen once. Sample: naive CD4+ T cells from PBMCs. Subset in this sample: CD45RA+ positively selected. This receptor was taken from a man aged 18-30 years in good health. Some clones in this sample may be carry-over from other donors' samples. This chain uses TRBV27 with TRBJ2-7; 11 bases fit TRBD2. As DNA, the CDR3 is TGTGCCAGCAGCATCTCTAGCGGGAGGCACTACGAGCAGTACTTC. Its protein is CASSISSGRHYEQYF.